These 23 T cell receptor beta chains were sequenced from one sample in a study of identical twins. MiXCR, run by TCRdb on the 5' RACE reads, gives a single entry per CDR3 protein. The table records about 810,000 distinct CDR3 sequences, 9% to 15% of them present only once. These records were also assigned to another study, of yellow fever vaccine responses in identical twins.

Sequencing was done on a sample of PBMCs. Source of these receptors: a woman aged 18-29 years in good health.

The rearrangement uses TRBV3-1 and TRBJ2-2; maybe TRBD1 (6 bases). The V end was cut by 2 bases, the J end by 4 bases, with 14 bases between. Germline CDR1 reads LGHDT; CDR2 reads YNNKEL (reference sequence). There are 16 residues in the CDR3. CDR3 in DNA: TGTGCCAGCAGCCAACCTGGAAGGGGGTCCACCGGGGAGCTGTTTTTT. Amino acids: CASSQPGRGSTGELFF.

This clonotype came up a few times. The gene calls are TRBV20-1 and TRBJ2-2, with D possibly matching TRBD1 (6 bases). The CDR3 loop spans 16 amino acids. V was trimmed by 2 bases and J by 8 bases, leaving 21 bases between them. Germline lookup yields CDR1 DFQATT and CDR2 SNEGSKA (reference sequence). The CDR3 nucleotides are TGCAGTGCTAGACCCACCGGGACACAAAAGGGAGGGGAGCTGTTTTTT. Protein: CSARPTGTQKGGELFF.

This clonotype was seen many times. The J gene is TRBJ1-6, the V gene TRBV28; 8 bases fit TRBD1. The junction had 1 base not matched to a gene; V was cut back by 0 bases and J by 9 bases. In germline, CDR1 is MDHEN, CDR2 SYDVKM. This CDR3 is 14 amino acids long. The chain's CDR3 is CASSLWTGVSPLHF. Written as DNA, the CDR3 is TGTGCCAGCAGTTTATGGACAGGGGTTTCACCCCTCCACTTT.

A few counts support this clonotype. The chain uses TRBV7-9 and TRBJ2-7; D is possibly TRBD1 (6 bases). V was cut by 1 base and J by 6 bases, with 13 bases left in between. Germline V CDR1 and CDR2: SEHNR, FQNEAQ (reference sequence). The CDR3 runs to 14 residues. In DNA, the CDR3 is TGTGCCAGCAGCTTAGAACAGGGTGTGGGCGAGCAGTACGTC. This codes for CASSLEQGVGEQYV.

In its sample, this clonotype was seen many times. The rearrangement uses TRBV5-1 and TRBJ2-5; 9 bases fit TRBD2. The CDR3 sequence is 15 residues long. V lost 0 bases and J lost 5; bases outside the gene matches: 5. Germline lookup yields CDR1 SGHRS and CDR2 YFSETQ. The CDR3 loop reads CASSLAGTSMETQYF. The CDR3 DNA follows: TGCGCCAGCAGCTTGGCGGGGACTAGCATGGAGACCCAGTACTTC. Supplemented by reference TRBV5-1 and TRBJ2-5, the full variable domain reads KAGVTQTPRYLIKTRGQQVTLSCSPISGHRSVSWYQQTPGQGLQFLFEYFSETQRNKGNFPGRFSGRQFSNSRSEMNVSTLELGDSALYLCASSLAGTSMETQYFGPGTRLLVL.

The chain couples TRBV29-1 to TRBJ2-5; D might be TRBD1 (5 bases). CDR3 length equals 14 residues. Looked up from germline, CDR1 is SQVTM and CDR2 is ANQGSEA. V shed 4 bases and J shed 5 bases, with 17 bases lying between them. The CDR3, as DNA: TGCAGCGTTGGGGGCAGGGTCCCGGTGGAGACCCAGTACTTC. The encoded protein is CSVGGRVPVETQYF. The whole variable domain, remainder taken from reference TRBV29-1 and TRBJ2-5, is SAVISQKPSRDICQRGTSLTIQCQVDSQVTMMFWYRQQPGQSLTLIATANQGSEATYESGFVIDKFPISRPNLTFSTLTVSNMSPEDSSIYLCSVGGRVPVETQYFGPGTRLLVL.

This clonotype was seen more than once but under ten times. V gene TRBV12-3 or TRBV12-4 combines with J gene TRBJ2-1; tentatively, D is TRBD1 (5 bases). CDR3 size: 15 residues. The V end was cut by 4 bases, the J end by 6 bases, with 16 bases between. The CDR3 loop reads CASSSPVGALNEQFF. The CDR3 nucleotides are TGTGCCAGCAGTTCGCCGGTAGGGGCCCTCAATGAGCAGTTCTTC.

The V call is TRBV12-3 or TRBV12-4, the J call TRBJ2-3; 13 bases align to TRBD2. Trimming at V came to 5 bases and at J to 0 bases, leaving 5 bases not matched to a gene. The CDR3 runs 17 residues. CDR3 in amino acids: CASSTGTSGTSTDTQYF. The DNA for the CDR3 is TGTGCCAGCAGTACCGGGACTAGCGGGACTAGCACAGATACGCAGTATTTT.

This clonotype was detected only a few times. The chain is built from TRBV6-5 and TRBJ1-4; D not certain. The CDR3 totals 15 residues. Germline loops: CDR1 MNHEY, CDR2 SVGAGI. Deletions cut 4 bases from V and 0 bases from J, with 9 bases between. The CDR3 spells CASSSTLSTNEKLFF. DNA of the CDR3: TGTGCCAGCAGTTCGACCCTCTCAACTAATGAAAAACTGTTTTTT.

V usage is TRBV7-2 and J usage is TRBJ1-1; D is uncertain. The length of the CDR3 is 14 residues. The germline V and J ends were trimmed by 5 bases and 1 base, with 11 bases remaining between them. Germline-derived CDR1 and CDR2 are SGHTA and FQGNSA. In DNA form, the CDR3 reads TGTGCCAGCAGCCGGGGTGGCAAGAACACTGAAGCTTTCTTT. Translation: CASSRGGKNTEAFF.

This clonotype was detected only a few times. The chain combines TRBV11-2 with TRBJ2-3, with TRBD2 as a possible D gene (6 bases). Germline loops: CDR1 SGHAT, CDR2 FQNNGV. CDR3 length: 15 amino acids. V was cut by 8 bases and J by 2 bases, with 17 bases left in between. The CDR3 bases are TGTGCCAGCGAAAATGTCCGGGGACTCACAGATACGCAGTATTTT. Its translation is CASENVRGLTDTQYF.

The J gene is TRBJ2-1, the V gene TRBV19, with 8 nucleotides matching TRBD1. Germline values: CDR1 LNHDA, CDR2 SQIVND (reference sequence). The length of the CDR3 is 15 residues. V gave up 3 bases and J gave up 4 bases; unmatched junction bases: 5. CDR3 in amino acids: CASSIRTGLYNEQFF. The CDR3 coding sequence is TGTGCCAGTAGTATCCGGACAGGGTTATACAATGAGCAGTTCTTC.

This clonotype has only a few counts. The gene calls are TRBV3-1 and TRBJ2-1; 9 nucleotides match TRBD2. Looked up from germline, CDR1 is LGHDT and CDR2 is YNNKEL (reference sequence). The J segment lost 7 bases and the V segment lost 0 bases, leaving 10 bases of the junction unmatched. The CDR3 loop spans 17 amino acids. CDR3 DNA: TGTGCCAGCAGCCAAGATCTGAGCGGGGGGATAAAGAATGAGCAGTTCTTC. It is translated as CASSQDLSGGIKNEQFF.

V and J are TRBV3-1 and TRBJ2-3; perhaps TRBD1 as D (6 bases). Between the trimmed V and J ends, which lost 1 base and 2 bases, there was a span of 10 bases. This CDR3 comprises 15 residues. Germline V gene lookup returns CDR1 LGHDT and CDR2 YNNKEL (reference sequence). The CDR3 sequence: CASSQADRLTDTQYF. CDR3 nucleotide sequence: TGTGCCAGCAGCCAAGCTGACAGGCTCACAGATACGCAGTATTTT.

This clonotype was detected only a few times. The V gene is TRBV5-1, the J gene TRBJ1-2; 7 nucleotides line up with TRBD1. The CDR3 extends over 14 amino acids. J lost 7 bases, V lost 0 bases, and 6 bases had no gene match. Germline V gene lookup returns CDR1 SGHRS and CDR2 YFSETQ. The DNA of the CDR3 is TGCGCCAGCAGCTTGGAGGGGGACAGCGGTGGCTACACCTTC. Amino acids: CASSLEGDSGGYTF.

This chain uses TRBV5-5 with TRBJ2-1, with 8 positions matching TRBD1. The CDR3 runs to 14 residues. V trimming: 1 base; J trimming: 6 bases; junction bases outside the gene matches: 3. The germline gives CDR1 SGHKS, CDR2 YYEKEE (reference sequence). The CDR3 sequence: CASSLFTGGNEQFF. For the CDR3, the DNA is TGTGCCAGCAGCTTGTTCACAGGGGGCAATGAGCAGTTCTTC. The complete variable domain, with remaining parts taken from reference TRBV5-5 and TRBJ2-1, reads DAGVTQSPTHLIKTRGQQVTLRCSPISGHKSVSWYQQVLGQGPQFIFQYYEKEERGRGNFPDRFSARQFPNYSSELNVNALLLGDSALYLCASSLFTGGNEQFFGPGTRLTVL.

This clonotype appeared a few times. A junction end diverges from the germline sequence, so it may reflect a read error. V and J are TRBV12-3 or TRBV12-4 and TRBJ2-2, with TRBD2 matching over 7 bases. The CDR3 is made up of 18 amino acids. This CDR3 reads CACSPGELAYANTGELFF. CDR3 DNA: TGTGCCTGCAGTCCAGGAGAACTAGCGTATGCGAACACCGGGGAGCTGTTTTTT.

The V call is TRBV24-1, the J call TRBJ2-6; D not certain. The germline V gene encodes CDR1 KGHDR and CDR2 SFDVKD. Trimming cost V 2 bases and J 0 bases, with 7 bases left between them. The CDR3 is 16 residues long. DNA for the CDR3: TGTGCCACCAGTGATTATGAGTACTCTGGGGCCAACGTCCTGACTTTC. Residues: CATSDYEYSGANVLTF.

V is TRBV12-3 or TRBV12-4 and J is TRBJ1-1, with 7 nucleotides matching TRBD1. This CDR3 has 15 amino acids. V lost 5 bases, J lost 6 bases, and 12 bases stayed unmatched. CDR3 bases: TGTGCCAGCAGTCCACACGTCCCGGGACAGTCTGAAGCTTTCTTT. Residues: CASSPHVPGQSEAFF.

This clonotype was observed a few times. The V call is TRBV7-2, the J call TRBJ2-5; 10 bases align to TRBD1. The CDR3 contains 17 residues. CDR1 and CDR2 (germline): SGHTA, FQGNSA. The junction had 10 bases not matched to a gene; V was cut back by 5 bases and J by 1 base. The CDR3 region has the DNA TGTGCCAGCAGCACCGGGACAGGGGTTAACGTCCAAGAGACCCAGTACTTC. As protein: CASSTGTGVNVQETQYF.

This rearrangement joins TRBV20-1 to TRBJ2-3; D uncertain. The V and J ends lost 5 bases and 0 bases respectively, with 9 bases between them. CDR3 length: 13 amino acids. Germline CDR1 and CDR2: DFQATT and SNEGSKA (reference sequence). CDR3 coding DNA: TGCAGTGCTTCCGACCAAAGCACAGATACGCAGTATTTT. Its translation: CSASDQSTDTQYF.

V usage is TRBV2 and J usage is TRBJ2-1; unclear D gene. Per germline, CDR1 SNHLY and CDR2 FYNNEI. The CDR3 sequence is 15 residues long. V lost 4 bases, J lost 1 base, and 11 bases lay in between. The CDR3 DNA is TGTGCCAGCAGTGTTTGGGGAAATTCCTACAATGAGCAGTTCTTC. This translates into CASSVWGNSYNEQFF.

The genes are TRBV6-1 and TRBJ2-2; 7 bases are shared with TRBD1. V lost 10 bases and J lost 0; bases outside the gene matches: 8. Germline V gene sequence: CDR1 MNHNS, CDR2 SASEGT. The CDR3 length is 15 residues. The CDR3, as DNA: TGTGCCACGACCCCGGGACAGTCGAACACCGGGGAGCTGTTTTTT. Protein product: CATTPGQSNTGELFF.